The 24 T cell receptor beta chains below all came from one sample that was sequenced in a study of cytomegalovirus exposure and HLA in healthy donors. Amplification used 60 Vbeta primers and 13 Jbeta primers. Some clones are missing from TCRdb's copy, which holds only in-frame ones; the method was immunoSEQ multiplex PCR. The sample records roughly 260,000 clones, 84% being singletons. Sequencing input: PBMCs. Receptors originate from a woman in her forties in good health and CMV-seropositive.

This chain joins TRBV11-2 and TRBJ2-7; 9 nucleotides match TRBD2. J lost 3 bases, V lost 5 bases, and 11 bases had no gene match. The CDR3 covers 16 residues. Germline CDR1 and CDR2: SGHAT and FQNNGV. The CDR3 DNA reads as TGTGCCAGCAGCCCCTGGAGCCTAGCGGGAATCTACGAGCAGTACTTC. The encoded protein is CASSPWSLAGIYEQYF.

This clone was found a few times. The genes are TRBV9 and TRBJ1-1, with D perhaps TRBD1 (5 bases). The CDR3 is 13 residues long. V was trimmed by 4 bases and J by 1 base, leaving 8 bases between them. Germline CDR1 and CDR2: SGDLS and YYNGEE. The CDR3 coding sequence is TGTGCCAGCAGCCCGGGGGGGAACACTGAAGCTTTCTTT. Amino acid sequence: CASSPGGNTEAFF.

This clone was detected only once. This chain connects TRBV25-1 to TRBJ1-2, with 9 positions matching TRBD1. V lost 2 bases to trimming and J lost 2 bases; unmatched junction nucleotides: 6. The CDR3 consists of 16 residues. Germline CDR1 MGHDK, CDR2 SYGVNS. CDR3 sequence reads: CASSEGQGWGNYGYTF. CDR3 coding DNA: TGTGCCAGCAGTGAAGGACAGGGGTGGGGAAACTATGGCTACACCTTC.

About this clone itself: Other DNA sequences in the same sample also yield this CDR3. The V gene is TRBV6-5, the J gene TRBJ1-6; unclear D gene. The V gene lost 0 bases and the J gene lost 7 bases, with 4 bases spanning the gap. The length of the CDR3 is 13 residues. Germline V gene data show CDR1 as MNHEY and CDR2 as SVGAGI. Written as DNA, the CDR3 is TGTGCCAGCAGTTACTCTCTGAATTCACCCCTCCACTTT. The encoded protein is CASSYSLNSPLHF.

This clone was seen more than once but under ten times. The V call is TRBV18, the J call TRBJ1-1, with TRBD1 as a possible D gene (6 bases). The CDR3 covers 13 residues. Germline assignment: CDR1 KGHSH and CDR2 LQKENI. V was trimmed by 5 bases and J by 1 base, leaving 8 bases between them. CDR3 nucleotides: TGTGCCAGCTCAAAGGGGGAGAACACTGAAGCTTTCTTT. Its protein product is CASSKGENTEAFF.

The chain uses TRBV27 and TRBJ2-3, with D perhaps TRBD1 (7 bases). The length of the CDR3 is 16 residues. With 3 bases removed from V and 4 bases from J, the gap between germline ends came to 17 bases. In germline, CDR1 is MNHEY, CDR2 SMNVEV (reference sequence). The CDR3 loop is CASSFGVGGGADTQYF. Written as DNA, the CDR3 is TGTGCCAGCAGTTTTGGGGTCGGAGGGGGCGCAGATACGCAGTATTTT.

The chain recombines TRBV28 with TRBJ2-5, with 8 bases matching TRBD1. There are 15 residues in the CDR3. Per the germline V gene, CDR1 is MDHEN and CDR2 is SYDVKM. Trimming at V came to 4 bases and at J to 2 bases, leaving 6 bases not matched to a gene. The CDR3 DNA is TGTGCCAGCAGTTACGGACAGGGCGGACAAGAGACCCAGTACTTC. Translated, it gives CASSYGQGGQETQYF. The entire variable domain, with the rest obtained from reference TRBV28 and TRBJ2-5, is as follows: DVKVTQSSRYLVKRTGEKVFLECVQDMDHENMFWYRQDPGLGLRLIYFSYDVKMKEKGDIPEGYSVSREKKERFSLILESASTNQTSMYLCASSYGQGGQETQYFGPGTRLLVL.

The chain is built from TRBV27 and TRBJ1-2, with TRBD1 matching 8 bases. The CDR3 runs 16 residues. The germline CDR1 and CDR2 sequences are MNHEY and SMNVEV (reference sequence). J gave up 4 bases and V 6 bases, and 13 bases lay outside the gene matches. CDR3 residues: CASSHHPGQVPYGYTF. The CDR3 nucleotides read TGTGCCAGCAGCCACCATCCGGGACAGGTGCCCTATGGCTACACCTTC.

CDR3 nucleotide sequence: TGTGCCAGCAGCTCGAAACTTGGACAGGGGGACACTGAAGCTTTCTTT. It translates to CASSSKLGQGDTEAFF. The chain joins TRBV7-2 to TRBJ1-1; 10 bases are a match to TRBD1. The CDR3 is made up of 16 amino acids. CDR1 is SGHTA, CDR2 FQGNSA, per germline. V lost 4 bases and J lost 3; bases outside the gene matches: 8.

This chain joins TRBV23-1 and TRBJ2-3; no clear D gene. TRBV23-1 is an ORF, and what it does is uncertain. The CDR3 is 14 residues long. Trimming stripped 4 bases from V and 0 bases from J, with 8 bases between. The CDR3 DNA is TGCGCCAGCAGTCCTCGCAGAAGCACAGATACGCAGTATTTT. It is translated as CASSPRRSTDTQYF.

This chain uses TRBV14 with TRBJ2-7, with 9 nucleotides matching TRBD2. The CDR3 runs 15 residues. Losses at the gene ends were 1 base for V and 7 bases for J; bases not matched to a gene: 8. Per the germline V gene, CDR1 is SGHDN and CDR2 is FVKESK. DNA for the CDR3: TGTGCCAGCAGCCAAGGACTAGCGGTGGGCGGGGAGCAGTACTTC. Amino acids: CASSQGLAVGGEQYF.

The chain joins TRBV28 to TRBJ2-7, with 8 bases matching TRBD2. The germline CDR1 and CDR2 sequences are MDHEN and SYDVKM. After removal of 7 bases from V and 3 bases from J, the junction contained 14 bases not matched to a gene. This CDR3 comprises 16 residues. Here the CDR3 reads CASNDRGSGDYYEQYF. CDR3 in DNA: TGTGCCAGCAACGACCGGGGTAGCGGGGACTACTACGAGCAGTACTTC.

The V gene is TRBV5-4, the J gene TRBJ2-1, with TRBD2 matching over 12 bases. Unmatched junction bases numbered 10, after V lost 3 bases and J lost 0 bases. The CDR3 sequence is 19 residues long. Germline assignment: CDR1 SGHNT and CDR2 YYREEE (reference sequence). The CDR3 DNA reads TGTGCCAGCAGCTCCGAACTAGCGGGAGGCCCGAGCTCCTACAATGAGCAGTTCTTC. It translates to CASSSELAGGPSSYNEQFF.

The chain has TRBV29-1 and TRBJ2-1; 9 nucleotides agree with TRBD1. In germline, CDR1 is SQVTM, CDR2 ANQGSEA. V lost 5 bases to trimming and J lost 3 bases; unmatched junction nucleotides: 8. CDR3 length: 15 amino acids. The CDR3 DNA reads TGCAGCGTTCAGGTGGAGGACAGGGGCTACAATGAGCAGTTCTTC. It translates to CSVQVEDRGYNEQFF.

The V gene is TRBV5-5, the J gene TRBJ1-5; D not resolved. Trimming cost V 0 bases and J 3 bases, with 7 bases left between them. The CDR3 is 14 residues long. Germline V CDR1 and CDR2: SGHKS, YYEKEE (reference sequence). The CDR3 loop is CASSLVQFNQPQHF. Written as DNA, the CDR3 is TGTGCCAGCAGCTTGGTCCAGTTCAATCAGCCCCAGCATTTT.

The chain is built from TRBV2 and TRBJ1-2; 8 bases agree with TRBD1. Germline V lookup: CDR1 SNHLY, CDR2 FYNNEI. The CDR3 runs 13 residues. V was pared by 5 bases and J by 8 bases, with 7 bases of the junction left unmatched. CDR3: CASSSQGAVGYTF. The DNA for the CDR3 is TGTGCCAGCAGTTCGCAGGGGGCGGTGGGCTACACCTTC.

This chain uses TRBV11-2 with TRBJ2-6; D might be TRBD2 (5 bases). Looked up from germline, CDR1 is SGHAT and CDR2 is FQNNGV. V lost 1 base and J 1 base, leaving 8 bases between the germline ends. The CDR3 runs to 16 residues. CDR3 amino acids: CASSLAGRSGANVLTF. CDR3 DNA sequence: TGTGCCAGCAGCTTAGCGGGGAGATCTGGGGCCAACGTCCTGACTTTC. Full variable domain (remainder filled in from reference TRBV11-2 and TRBJ2-6): EAGVAQSPRYKIIEKRQSVAFWCNPISGHATLYWYQQILGQGPKLLIQFQNNGVVDDSQLPKDRFSAERLKGVDSTLKIQPAKLEDSAVYLCASSLAGRSGANVLTFGAGSRLTVL.

The V call is TRBV19, the J call TRBJ1-1; no firm D call. CDR1 is LNHDA, CDR2 SQIVND, per germline (reference sequence). V was clipped by 7 bases and J by 1 base, with 10 bases between them. The CDR3 runs to 13 residues. The CDR3 nucleotides are TGTGCCAGTACCGACAACTGGAACACTGAAGCTTTCTTT. It encodes CASTDNWNTEAFF.

This clone showed up just a few times. The chain is built from TRBV25-1 and TRBJ1-1; D might be TRBD1 (6 bases). Germline values: CDR1 MGHDK, CDR2 SYGVNS. The CDR3 has 15 amino acids. V was shortened by 2 bases and J by 1 base, with 11 bases between the two germline ends. The CDR3 region has the DNA TGTGCCAGCAGTGAAGGTGACAGGTGGAACACTGAAGCTTTCTTT. Translation gives CASSEGDRWNTEAFF. Full variable domain (missing parts from reference TRBV25-1 and TRBJ1-1): EADIYQTPRYLVIGTGKKITLECSQTMGHDKMYWYQQDPGMELHLIHYSYGVNSTEKGDLSSESTVSRIRTEHFPLTLESARPSHTSQYLCASSEGDRWNTEAFFGQGTRLTVV.

The chain recombines TRBV4-2 with TRBJ2-7, with TRBD2 identical over 7 bases. The length of the CDR3 is 15 residues. J lost 0 bases, V lost 0 bases, and 2 bases had no gene match. Germline CDR1 reads LGHNA; CDR2 reads YNFKEQ. The CDR3 nucleotides read TGTGCCAGCAGCCAAGATTGGGAGGGCTCCTACGAGCAGTACTTC. Its protein is CASSQDWEGSYEQYF.

The chain links TRBV4-1 to TRBJ2-5; 11 positions match TRBD1. In germline, CDR1 is MGHRA, CDR2 YSYEKL. The V and J ends lost 5 bases and 5 bases, in that order; junction bases with no gene match: 10. The CDR3 loop spans 16 amino acids. As DNA, the CDR3 is TGCGCCAGCAGCGGGGACCCGGGACAGGGGGTCGAGACCCAGTACTTC. This sequence encodes CASSGDPGQGVETQYF.

This rearrangement joins TRBV30 to TRBJ1-5; D might be TRBD1 (6 bases). CDR3 length: 13 residues. Trimming left V 2 bases short and J 5 bases short, with 10 bases between. CDR1 GTSNPN and CDR2 SVGIG come from the germline V gene (reference sequence). CDR3 coding DNA: TGTGCCTGGAGTACACAGGGACATCAGCCCCAGCATTTT. It is translated as CAWSTQGHQPQHF.

This clone has a handful of counts. This chain links TRBV9 with TRBJ2-7; TRBD1 is a possible D gene (6 bases). CDR1 and CDR2 from the germline V gene are SGDLS and YYNGEE. Trimming left V 4 bases short and J 7 bases short, with 24 bases between. This CDR3 region has 16 residues. CDR3 DNA sequence: TGTGCCAGCAGCCCTCCCGGTGGGACACAAGAGGGGGAGCAGTACTTC. Residues: CASSPPGGTQEGEQYF.

The rearrangement links TRBV28 to TRBJ2-7, with TRBD2 identical over 11 bases. The CDR3 length is 15 residues. Germline lookup yields CDR1 MDHEN and CDR2 SYDVKM. The trim removed 4 bases at V and 3 bases at J, leaving 5 bases unmatched. Here the CDR3 DNA reads TGTGCCAGCAGTTCTATAGCGGGAGGGTTCTACGAGCAGTACTTC. Translating gives CASSSIAGGFYEQYF.